Presented here are 18 T cell receptor beta chains from one specimen sequenced in a study of a mutant IDH1 vaccine in newly diagnosed glioma (dated by TCRdb to the early 2020s). The sample's time point label, in plain terms: week 47, end of study. Each vaccine dose was 300 ug of a 20-mer mutant IDH1 peptide in Montanide, given subcutaneously with topical imiquimod. Libraries were constructed by the immunoSEQ multiplex PCR assay. TCRdb limited this immuneACCESS table to in-frame rearrangements with V and J called. A share of clones is missing; checked studies link under half to unresolved V genes, and the rest is unexplained. The sample records tens of thousands of clones, roughly 87% of which are singletons. About 3.3% of the sample is in the top ten clones. Antigen specificity for these receptors is unknown. The sequencing used PBMCs, collected from a glioma patient whose treatment included an IDH1 peptide vaccine. Receptor source: a woman between 50 and 59 years old with glioma.

The chain employs TRBV18 and TRBJ1-5, with 10 bases lining up with TRBD1. The CDR3 consists of 15 residues. Germline V gives CDR1 KGHSH, CDR2 LQKENI. The J segment lost 3 bases and the V segment lost 3 bases, leaving 2 bases of the junction unmatched. The CDR3 is CASSPGTGVNQPQHF. DNA for the CDR3: TGTGCCAGCTCACCTGGGACAGGGGTCAATCAGCCCCAGCATTTT.

The CDR3 loop is CASSPRQGWGGTGANVLTF. The CDR3, as DNA: TGTGCCAGCAGCCCACGACAGGGATGGGGGGGCACTGGGGCCAACGTCCTGACTTTC. The chain combines TRBV11-3 with TRBJ2-6, with D tentatively TRBD1 or TRBD2 (7 bases each). Germline values: CDR1 SGHNT, CDR2 YENEEA. Trimming removed 5 bases from V and 2 bases from J, with 22 bases in between. The CDR3 is made up of 19 amino acids.

The rearrangement links TRBV27 to TRBJ1-3; 7 positions agree with TRBD1. The germline V gene has CDR1 MNHEY and CDR2 SMNVEV (reference sequence). J lost 0 bases, V lost 6 bases, and 5 bases had no gene match. The CDR3 covers 15 residues. CDR3 residues: CASRRGQNSGNTIYF. CDR3 nucleotide sequence: TGTGCCAGCAGAAGGGGACAGAACTCTGGAAACACCATATATTTT.

This chain uses TRBV6-5 with TRBJ1-5, with D maybe TRBD1 (5 bases). V was cut by 8 bases and J by 10 bases, with 24 bases left in between. The CDR3 length is 15 residues. Germline V gives CDR1 MNHEY, CDR2 SVGAGI. CDR3 residues: CASLVADSPQGPQHF. Here the CDR3 DNA reads TGTGCCAGCTTAGTTGCCGACAGCCCCCAGGGACCCCAGCATTTT.

V gene TRBV19 combines with J gene TRBJ1-1; TRBD1 is a possible D gene (6 bases). The CDR3 is 17 amino acids. Looked up from germline, CDR1 is LNHDA and CDR2 is SQIVND (reference sequence). The V end lost 3 bases, the J end lost 6 bases, and 23 bases lay between the germline ends. For the CDR3, the DNA is TGTGCCAGTAGTATTCCTTCTCACAGGGATTACAAAGCTGAAGCTTTCTTT. This codes for CASSIPSHRDYKAEAFF.

The genes are TRBV5-5 and TRBJ1-3; unclear D gene. Trimming took 0 bases from V and 8 from J, leaving 3 bases between them. Germline V CDR1 and CDR2: SGHKS, YYEKEE (reference sequence). The length of the CDR3 is 11 residues. The chain's CDR3 is CASSLEHTIYF. The CDR3 coding sequence is TGTGCCAGCAGCTTGGAGCACACCATATATTTT. Full variable domain (outside the CDR3, taken from reference TRBV5-5 and TRBJ1-3): DAGVTQSPTHLIKTRGQQVTLRCSPISGHKSVSWYQQVLGQGPQFIFQYYEKEERGRGNFPDRFSARQFPNYSSELNVNALLLGDSALYLCASSLEHTIYFGEGSWLTVV.

The J gene is TRBJ1-6, the V gene TRBV6-5; weak D call: TRBD1 (6 bases). The CDR3 contains 14 residues. Germline V gene data show CDR1 as MNHEY and CDR2 as SVGAGI. Trimming cost V 3 bases and J 8 bases, with 11 bases left between them. This CDR3 is CASSYRTADSPLHF. Here the CDR3 DNA reads TGTGCCAGCAGTTATCGGACAGCTGATTCACCCCTCCACTTT.

The chain uses TRBV27 and TRBJ2-7; perhaps D is TRBD1 or TRBD2 (5 bases each). The V and J ends lost 0 bases and 3 bases respectively, with 12 bases between them. Germline V gene sequence: CDR1 MNHEY, CDR2 SMNVEV (reference sequence). CDR3 length: 15 amino acids. The CDR3 DNA reads as TGTGCCAGCAGTTTATCCAGAGGGGACGGCTACGAGCAGTACTTC. Residues: CASSLSRGDGYEQYF.

V and J are TRBV9 and TRBJ2-1; 12 positions match TRBD2. The junction had 0 bases not matched to a gene; V was cut back by 3 bases and J by 2 bases. Germline values: CDR1 SGDLS, CDR2 YYNGEE. This CDR3 has 15 amino acids. The CDR3 DNA reads as TGTGCCAGCAGCGCTAGCGGGGGGGCCTACAATGAGCAGTTCTTC. Amino acids: CASSASGGAYNEQFF.

The rearrangement uses TRBV5-1 and TRBJ2-5, with D possibly matching TRBD1 (5 bases). This CDR3 contains 15 residues. V lost 1 base, J lost 0 bases, and 10 bases lay in between. In germline, CDR1 is SGHRS, CDR2 YFSETQ. CDR3: CASSLSTVYQETQYF. DNA for the CDR3: TGCGCCAGCAGCTTGTCGACAGTGTACCAAGAGACCCAGTACTTC.

The J gene is TRBJ1-2, the V gene TRBV7-2; 10 nucleotides agree with TRBD1. The CDR3 is 13 amino acids. Unmatched junction bases numbered 4, after V lost 5 bases and J lost 7 bases. Germline lookup yields CDR1 SGHTA and CDR2 FQGNSA. CDR3 nucleotides: TGTGCCAGCAGCCGGGACAGGGGATTTGGCTACACCTTC. This codes for CASSRDRGFGYTF.

This clone was seen more than once but under ten times. The gene calls are TRBV4-1 and TRBJ1-1; tentatively, D is TRBD1 (5 bases). This CDR3 is 16 amino acids long. Germline-derived CDR1 and CDR2 are MGHRA and YSYEKL. V lost 1 base to trimming and J lost 0 bases, with 12 bases between them. The chain's CDR3 is CASSQVEGRLNTEAFF. CDR3 sequence (DNA): TGCGCCAGCAGCCAAGTCGAGGGGCGCTTGAACACTGAAGCTTTCTTT.

The chain combines TRBV9 with TRBJ1-2, with D possibly TRBD1 on 6 matching bases. The CDR3 totals 16 residues. The germline V gene has CDR1 SGDLS and CDR2 YYNGEE. The V gene lost 2 bases and the J gene lost 7 bases, with 21 bases spanning the gap. Written as DNA, the CDR3 is TGTGCCAGCAGCGTGACCACAGGGCCCACGGTGAGTGGCTACACCTTC. Translation: CASSVTTGPTVSGYTF. The full variable domain, rest sourced from reference TRBV9 and TRBJ1-2, is DSGVTQTPKHLITATGQRVTLRCSPRSGDLSVYWYQQSLDQGLQFLIQYYNGEERAKGNILERFSAQQFPDLHSELNLSSLELGDSALYFCASSVTTGPTVSGYTFGSGTRLTVV.

The chain couples TRBV2 to TRBJ2-3, with TRBD2 matching 10 bases. The germline V gene has CDR1 SNHLY and CDR2 FYNNEI. The CDR3 contains 14 residues. Trimming removed 6 bases from V and 4 bases from J; junction bases left unmatched: 4. This CDR3 is CASRPGTSADTQYF. CDR3 sequence (DNA): TGTGCCAGCAGGCCGGGGACTAGCGCAGATACGCAGTATTTT.

The chain recombines TRBV10-3 with TRBJ2-3; D might be TRBD2 (6 bases). The CDR3 has 14 residues. Germline V gene data show CDR1 as ENHRY and CDR2 as SYGVKD. The V end was cut by 10 bases, the J end by 4 bases, with 18 bases between. CDR3 amino acids: CATSGDSLSDTQYF. CDR3 in DNA: TGTGCCACTTCCGGGGACTCTCTCTCAGATACGCAGTATTTT.

The J gene is TRBJ2-7, the V gene TRBV27; D uncertain. This CDR3 is built from 18 residues. Trimming removed 1 base from V and 3 bases from J, with 22 bases in between. The germline CDR1 and CDR2 sequences are MNHEY and SMNVEV (reference sequence). CDR3 sequence: CASSLCLIEDLPIYEQYF. As DNA, the CDR3 is TGTGCCAGCAGTTTATGCCTCATCGAGGACCTCCCCATCTACGAGCAGTACTTC.

V usage is TRBV11-1 and J usage is TRBJ1-5; D ambiguous. CDR3 length: 13 residues. Trimming took 1 base from V and 6 from J, leaving 7 bases between them. CDR1 is SGHAT and CDR2 is FQDESV in the germline V gene (reference sequence). The CDR3 reads CASSLDGFQPQHF. CDR3 coding DNA: TGTGCCAGCAGCTTAGATGGATTTCAGCCCCAGCATTTT.

This clone was detected only a few times. The V and J genes are TRBV7-9 and TRBJ1-2; D gene uncertain. V was shortened by 2 bases and J by 1 base, with 8 bases between the two germline ends. Looked up from germline, CDR1 is SEHNR and CDR2 is FQNEAQ (reference sequence). The CDR3 is 14 amino acids. The CDR3 coding sequence is TGTGCCAGCAGCTTATTGTCAGTTAACTATGGCTACACCTTC. This translates into CASSLLSVNYGYTF.